These 14 T cell receptor beta chains came from one sample sequenced in a study of cytomegalovirus exposure and HLA in healthy donors. Sequenced by immunoSEQ multiplex PCR; TCRdb stores in-frame clones only, minus some. The repertoire includes approximately 280,000 clones, just over 85% of them detected once, and around 1% sits in the top ten. Sequenced material: PBMCs. These receptors all stem from a woman aged 18-30 years in good health and CMV-seronegative.

CDR3 in amino acids: CASSPQGQPNYGYTF. CDR3 nucleotide sequence: TGTGCCAGCTCACCACAGGGACAGCCTAACTATGGCTACACCTTC. This rearrangement joins TRBV18 to TRBJ1-2; 7 bases map to TRBD1. Germline CDR1 reads KGHSH; CDR2 reads LQKENI. This CDR3 is built from 15 residues. V gave up 1 base and J gave up 0 bases; unmatched junction bases: 2.

This chain connects TRBV7-2 to TRBJ2-3; 9 bases are shared with TRBD2. V shed 0 bases and J 6 bases; nucleotides not matched to a gene: 10. The CDR3 is 17 amino acids. Germline lookup yields CDR1 SGHTA and CDR2 FQGNSA. This chain's CDR3 is CASSLAWASGAGDTQYF. DNA for the CDR3: TGTGCCAGCAGCTTAGCTTGGGCTAGCGGGGCTGGGGATACGCAGTATTTT.

The rearrangement links TRBV7-2 to TRBJ1-6; tentative D call: TRBD1 (6 bases). Germline assignment: CDR1 SGHTA and CDR2 FQGNSA. V lost 1 base and J lost 8, with 9 bases in between. This CDR3 is built from 14 residues. CDR3 coding DNA: TGTGCCAGCAGCTTAGGGACAGCATATTCACCCCTCCACTTT. It is translated as CASSLGTAYSPLHF.

V is TRBV5-1 and J is TRBJ2-3; TRBD2 matches 10 bases. The CDR3 sequence is 15 residues long. The V segment lost 4 bases and the J segment 1 base; nucleotides outside the gene matches: 3. Germline V CDR1 and CDR2: SGHRS, YFSETQ. The CDR3: CASSRTSGRTDTQYF. DNA of the CDR3: TGCGCCAGCAGCCGGACTAGCGGACGCACAGATACGCAGTATTTT.

This clone was picked up one time. The chain joins TRBV5-4 to TRBJ1-3; D remains ambiguous. Germline CDR1 SGHNT, CDR2 YYREEE (reference sequence). The CDR3 contains 13 residues. V was cut by 4 bases and J by 4 bases, with 9 bases left in between. CDR3 sequence (DNA): TGTGCCAGCAGCACTGCCCCAGGAAACACCATATATTTT. As protein: CASSTAPGNTIYF.

The chain has TRBV23-1 and TRBJ2-7; maybe TRBD1 (6 bases). TRBV23-1 counts as an open reading frame of uncertain function. V lost 2 bases and J 4 bases, leaving 18 bases between the germline ends. This CDR3 comprises 16 residues. The CDR3, as DNA: TGCGCCAGCAGTCAAGCGTCGGCACAGGGTAGTTACGAGCAGTACTTC. It specifies CASSQASAQGSYEQYF.

The chain joins TRBV2 to TRBJ1-5; D might be TRBD1 (6 bases). V was cut by 8 bases and J by 6 bases, with 14 bases left in between. Germline lookup yields CDR1 SNHLY and CDR2 FYNNEI. The length of the CDR3 is 13 residues. The DNA for the CDR3 is TGTGCCAGCGTCCCAGGGGTGGGTCAGCCCCAGCATTTT. Residues: CASVPGVGQPQHF.

The chain has TRBV2 and TRBJ1-4, with a possible D match to TRBD1 (6 bases). The CDR3 has 14 residues. V shed 1 base and J shed 8 bases, with 11 bases lying between them. The V gene's germline CDR1 is SNHLY and CDR2 FYNNEI. The CDR3 nucleotides read TGTGCCAGCAGTGAAGGGACAGTTCAAGAAAAACTGTTTTTT. Protein product: CASSEGTVQEKLFF.

Points on this clone: Additional DNA sequences in this sample encode the identical CDR3. J is TRBJ2-7 and V is TRBV27; 9 bases align to TRBD2. V shed 6 bases, J shed 4 bases, and the junction held 7 bases outside the gene matches. The CDR3 contains 14 residues. The germline V gene encodes CDR1 MNHEY and CDR2 SMNVEV (reference sequence). CDR3 bases: TGTGCCAGCAGCCTTAGCGGGAGCGGATACGAGCAGTACTTC. It encodes CASSLSGSGYEQYF.

The rearrangement joins TRBV27 to TRBJ1-1, with D maybe TRBD1 (6 bases). With 2 bases removed from V and 1 base from J, the gap between germline ends came to 8 bases. Germline lookup yields CDR1 MNHEY and CDR2 SMNVEV (reference sequence). This CDR3 region has 14 residues. The CDR3 region is CASSLLGGNTEAFF. The CDR3, as DNA: TGTGCCAGCAGTTTACTAGGGGGGAACACTGAAGCTTTCTTT.

This chain connects TRBV5-1 to TRBJ2-1; 15 bases are shared with TRBD2. The CDR3 is made up of 18 amino acids. V was pared by 3 bases and J by 0 bases, with 4 bases of the junction left unmatched. Germline CDR1 SGHRS, CDR2 YFSETQ. CDR3 amino acids: CASSSPGLAGGSYNEQFF. The CDR3 nucleotides are TGCGCCAGCAGCTCACCGGGACTAGCGGGAGGCTCCTACAATGAGCAGTTCTTC.

The chain is built from TRBV29-1 and TRBJ2-7; possibly TRBD2 for D (6 bases). V shed 3 bases and J shed 4 bases, with 13 bases lying between them. Germline values: CDR1 SQVTM, CDR2 ANQGSEA. CDR3 length: 13 amino acids. CDR3 DNA sequence: TGCAGCGTTGAGCTCGGGAGAGGTTACGAGCAGTACTTC. It codes for CSVELGRGYEQYF.

The chain uses TRBV7-8 and TRBJ2-7; D is ambiguous. The germline gives CDR1 SGHVS, CDR2 FQNEAQ. The CDR3 runs to 11 residues. V was shortened by 3 bases and J by 5 bases, with 5 bases between the two germline ends. The CDR3 spells CASSFSNEQYF. CDR3 sequence (DNA): TGTGCCAGCAGCTTTAGTAACGAGCAGTACTTC.

V and J are TRBV27 and TRBJ2-5; D perhaps matches TRBD1 (6 bases). Trimming took off 4 bases at V and 2 bases at J, with 11 bases between the two ends. CDR3 length equals 14 residues. Germline V CDR1 and CDR2: MNHEY, SMNVEV (reference sequence). In DNA form, the CDR3 reads TGTGCCAGCAGTTCTTCAGGGGCACAAGAGACCCAGTACTTC. Translation gives CASSSSGAQETQYF.